These 26 T cell receptor beta chains were sequenced from one sample in a study of CD8 T cells in ankylosing spondylitis. TCRdb reanalysed the 5' RACE reads using MiXCR and keeps one entry per CDR3 protein. The repertoire holds fewer than 130,000 distinct CDR3 sequences, with 24% as singletons. The sequenced sample consisted of synovial fluid, either unsorted or a sorted T cell fraction (not recorded which). The receptors were sampled from a male donor with ankylosing spondylitis.

The chain combines TRBV2 with TRBJ1-1; D unresolved. This CDR3 contains 14 residues. Trimming pared 4 bases from V and 4 bases from J, leaving 13 bases between. Looked up from germline, CDR1 is SNHLY and CDR2 is FYNNEI. This CDR3 is CASSVVEGITEAFF. Written as DNA, the CDR3 is TGTGCCAGCAGTGTTGTGGAGGGTATCACTGAAGCTTTCTTT.

In this sample, this clonotype turned up many times. The V and J genes are TRBV7-9 and TRBJ2-7; D is uncertain. Germline V gives CDR1 SEHNR, CDR2 FQNEAQ (reference sequence). This CDR3 is 14 amino acids long. V was shortened by 1 base and J by 2 bases, with 9 bases between the two germline ends. Here the CDR3 DNA reads TGTGCCAGCAGCTTAGTAGGACCCACCTACGAGCAGTACTTC. This encodes CASSLVGPTYEQYF. The complete variable domain, with remaining parts taken from reference TRBV7-9 and TRBJ2-7, reads DTGVSQNPRHKITKRGQNVTFRCDPISEHNRLYWYRQTLGQGPEFLTYFQNEAQLEKSRLLSDRFSAERPKGSFSTLEIQRTEQGDSAMYLCASSLVGPTYEQYFGPGTRLTVT.

In this sample, this clonotype turned up many times. The chain joins TRBV25-1 to TRBJ2-3; 7 bases align to TRBD2. The CDR3 loop spans 17 amino acids. The germline V gene encodes CDR1 MGHDK and CDR2 SYGVNS. V was pared by 1 base and J by 0 bases, with 7 bases of the junction left unmatched. The CDR3 here is CASSESSSGTSTDTQYF. The CDR3 region has the DNA TGTGCCAGCAGTGAATCCTCTAGCGGTACTAGCACAGATACGCAGTATTTT. The full variable domain, with the rest looked up from reference TRBV25-1 and TRBJ2-3, is EADIYQTPRYLVIGTGKKITLECSQTMGHDKMYWYQQDPGMELHLIHYSYGVNSTEKGDLSSESTVSRIRTEHFPLTLESARPSHTSQYLCASSESSSGTSTDTQYFGPGTRLTVL.

The chain is built from TRBV5-4 and TRBJ2-3; the D gene is possibly TRBD2 (6 bases). This CDR3 is 16 amino acids long. Looked up from germline, CDR1 is SGHNT and CDR2 is YYREEE (reference sequence). V was shortened by 6 bases and J by 1 base, with 18 bases between the two germline ends. CDR3 bases: TGTGCCAGCACCTACGGGCAGCGGGCGGGCACAGATACGCAGTATTTT. It specifies CASTYGQRAGTDTQYF.

V gene TRBV29-1 combines with J gene TRBJ2-3; D tentatively reads TRBD1 or TRBD2 (6 bases each). Trimming took 4 bases from V and 1 from J, leaving 15 bases between them. The length of the CDR3 is 15 residues. CDR1 is SQVTM, CDR2 ANQGSEA, per germline. CDR3 region: CSVGLGGPRTDTQYF. The CDR3 DNA reads TGCAGCGTTGGTTTAGGGGGGCCGCGCACAGATACGCAGTATTTT.

The chain recombines TRBV11-2 with TRBJ2-4, with 13 bases fitting TRBD2. V lost 5 bases to trimming and J lost 10 bases; unmatched junction nucleotides: 5. Germline V gene lookup returns CDR1 SGHAT and CDR2 FQNNGV. The CDR3 sequence is 14 residues long. DNA for the CDR3: TGTGCCAGCAGCAAACGGACTAGCGGGAGAATTCAGTACTTC. Encoded protein: CASSKRTSGRIQYF.

This clonotype was recorded at least ten times. V and J are TRBV5-1 and TRBJ1-5, with 10 bases fitting TRBD1. Trimming took 0 bases from V and 5 from J; bases not matched to a gene: 5. Germline CDR1 reads SGHRS; CDR2 reads YFSETQ. The CDR3 is 16 residues long. The DNA for the CDR3 is TGCGCCAGCAGCTTGGGGACAGGGGGTTCGGATCAGCCCCAGCATTTT. It yields the protein CASSLGTGGSDQPQHF. The full variable domain, rest sourced from reference TRBV5-1 and TRBJ1-5, is KAGVTQTPRYLIKTRGQQVTLSCSPISGHRSVSWYQQTPGQGLQFLFEYFSETQRNKGNFPGRFSGRQFSNSRSEMNVSTLELGDSALYLCASSLGTGGSDQPQHFGDGTRLSIL.

In this sample, this clonotype turned up a few times. The V gene is TRBV12-3 or TRBV12-4, the J gene TRBJ2-2; the D gene is possibly TRBD1 (5 bases). The CDR3 has 14 amino acids. The ends were cut back, 8 bases at V and 0 bases at J, with 10 bases in the middle. CDR3 protein: CASLKQANTGELFF. The DNA of the CDR3 is TGTGCCAGCCTTAAACAGGCGAACACCGGGGAGCTGTTTTTT.

This clonotype was observed a handful of times. V is TRBV24-1 and J is TRBJ2-5; unclear D gene. The CDR3 consists of 15 residues. Germline CDR1 KGHDR, CDR2 SFDVKD. With 3 bases removed from V and 5 bases from J, the gap between germline ends came to 15 bases. In nucleotides, the CDR3 is TGTGCCACCAGTGATGTTTACCCGAGCGCGGAGACCCAGTACTTC. Residues: CATSDVYPSAETQYF.

V gene TRBV5-1 combines with J gene TRBJ1-3; a weak D match, TRBD1 (6 bases). This CDR3 comprises 16 residues. Germline V gene lookup returns CDR1 SGHRS and CDR2 YFSETQ. The V end lost 2 bases, the J end lost 4 bases, and 16 bases lay between the germline ends. CDR3 sequence reads: CASSFKSGETGNTIYF. The CDR3 bases are TGCGCCAGCAGCTTTAAATCAGGGGAGACCGGAAACACCATATATTTT.

V and J are TRBV30 and TRBJ2-7; 9 bases are shared with TRBD1. Germline loops: CDR1 GTSNPN, CDR2 SVGIG (reference sequence). CDR3 length equals 15 residues. Unmatched junction bases numbered 11, after V lost 3 bases and J lost 5 bases. Written as DNA, the CDR3 is TGTGCCTGGAGGCTGCCCGGACAGGGGTTGCACGAGCAGTACGTC. Encoded protein: CAWRLPGQGLHEQYV.

The rearrangement links TRBV10-3 to TRBJ2-1; 8 bases agree with TRBD2. CDR1 and CDR2 from the germline V gene are ENHRY and SYGVKD. V gave up 6 bases and J gave up 6 bases; unmatched junction bases: 10. This CDR3 contains 15 residues. The CDR3 DNA is TGTGCCATCAGCTCCGCGGGGGGATTTATCAATGAGCAGTTCTTC. Residues: CAISSAGGFINEQFF.

V gene TRBV24-1 combines with J gene TRBJ2-1; D is undetermined. Germline V gene sequence: CDR1 KGHDR, CDR2 SFDVKD. V dropped 5 bases and J dropped 5 bases, with 6 bases sitting between them. CDR3 length equals 12 residues. CDR3 protein: CATSVDHNEQFF. The CDR3 DNA sequence: TGTGCCACCAGTGTGGACCACAATGAGCAGTTCTTC.

V and J are TRBV29-1 and TRBJ2-1, with TRBD2 identical over 7 bases. Germline CDR1 and CDR2: SQVTM and ANQGSEA. There are 13 residues in the CDR3. The V gene end was trimmed by 3 bases and the J gene end by 8 bases; junction bases not matched to a gene: 7. CDR3 sequence (DNA): TGCAGCGTTGAGGGCGGGAGTGGCTATGAGCAGTTCTTC. Protein product: CSVEGGSGYEQFF.

The V and J genes are TRBV11-2 and TRBJ2-2; D is ambiguous. Between the trimmed V and J ends, which lost 3 bases and 1 base, there was a span of 6 bases. The CDR3 contains 14 residues. The germline gives CDR1 SGHAT, CDR2 FQNNGV. This chain's CDR3 is CASSFNRNTGELFF. For the CDR3, the DNA is TGTGCCAGCAGCTTCAACAGGAACACCGGGGAGCTGTTTTTT. Looking up the rest from reference TRBV11-2 and TRBJ2-2 gives the full variable domain: EAGVAQSPRYKIIEKRQSVAFWCNPISGHATLYWYQQILGQGPKLLIQFQNNGVVDDSQLPKDRFSAERLKGVDSTLKIQPAKLEDSAVYLCASSFNRNTGELFFGEGSRLTVL.

The sample holds a few counts of this clonotype. J is TRBJ1-6 and V is TRBV12-3 or TRBV12-4, with 9 bases lining up with TRBD1. The CDR3 covers 15 residues. Germline trimming cut 5 bases from V and 6 bases from J; bases unmatched to any gene: 5. For the CDR3, the DNA is TGTGCCAGCAGTCGACAGGGGGTGCGTAATTCACCCCTCCACTTT. It yields the protein CASSRQGVRNSPLHF.

The chain couples TRBV5-1 to TRBJ1-1; a weak D match, TRBD1 (6 bases). V was clipped by 3 bases and J by 2 bases, with 17 bases between them. Germline assignment: CDR1 SGHRS and CDR2 YFSETQ. The CDR3 has 16 residues. The CDR3 loop reads CASSSRGGSTNTEAFF. The CDR3 nucleotides are TGCGCCAGCAGCTCAAGAGGGGGGTCGACTAACACTGAAGCTTTCTTT. The full variable domain, its missing parts supplied by reference TRBV5-1 and TRBJ1-1, is KAGVTQTPRYLIKTRGQQVTLSCSPISGHRSVSWYQQTPGQGLQFLFEYFSETQRNKGNFPGRFSGRQFSNSRSEMNVSTLELGDSALYLCASSSRGGSTNTEAFFGQGTRLTVV.

This clonotype was seen at least ten times. The chain links TRBV2 to TRBJ2-1, with D maybe TRBD2 (5 bases). Looked up from germline, CDR1 is SNHLY and CDR2 is FYNNEI. CDR3 length equals 16 residues. V lost 6 bases and J lost 5, with 20 bases in between. CDR3: CASRAIFRESDNEQFF. In DNA, the CDR3 is TGTGCCAGCAGGGCCATTTTCCGGGAAAGCGACAATGAGCAGTTCTTC. Full variable domain (rest looked up from reference TRBV2 and TRBJ2-1): EPEVTQTPSHQVTQMGQEVILRCVPISNHLYFYWYRQILGQKVEFLVSFYNNEISEKSEIFDDQFSVERPDGSNFTLKIRSTKLEDSAMYFCASRAIFRESDNEQFFGPGTRLTVL.

The V and J genes are TRBV7-2 and TRBJ1-2; a possible D gene is TRBD1 (6 bases). Germline V lookup: CDR1 SGHTA, CDR2 FQGNSA. V shed 5 bases and J shed 2 bases, with 15 bases lying between them. The length of the CDR3 is 15 residues. CDR3 bases: TGTGCCAGCAGCCAACGTCAAGGGGGGAACTATGGCTACACCTTC. This encodes CASSQRQGGNYGYTF.

This clonotype was seen repeatedly, ten times or more. The gene calls are TRBV6-1 and TRBJ1-1; D is possibly TRBD1 (5 bases). Trimming pared 9 bases from V and 1 base from J, leaving 12 bases between. Looked up from germline, CDR1 is MNHNS and CDR2 is SASEGT. The CDR3 is 13 residues long. The CDR3 DNA reads as TGTGCCAGTCACCCGGACACGAACACTGAAGCTTTCTTT. Its protein product is CASHPDTNTEAFF.

The J gene is TRBJ2-1, the V gene TRBV5-1; 11 bases align to TRBD2. Germline loops: CDR1 SGHRS, CDR2 YFSETQ. Trimming cost V 4 bases and J 6 bases; bases outside gene matches: 9. CDR3 length: 16 amino acids. For the CDR3, the DNA is TGCGCCAGCAGCCGGGCGGGGACTAGCGGACCCAATGAGCAGTTCTTC. This gives the protein CASSRAGTSGPNEQFF.

The V call is TRBV5-5, the J call TRBJ1-2; 12 bases are a match to TRBD1. The CDR3 is 14 amino acids. In germline, CDR1 is SGHKS, CDR2 YYEKEE (reference sequence). Losses at the gene ends were 5 bases for V and 8 bases for J; bases not matched to a gene: 7. CDR3 in amino acids: CASSSGTGGLGYTF. The CDR3 DNA reads as TGTGCCAGCAGTTCCGGGACAGGGGGCTTGGGCTACACCTTC.

This clonotype turned up a few times. In DNA form, the CDR3 reads TGTGCCAGCAGATCCGGGACAGGGTCCTACGAGCAGTACGTC. This translates into CASRSGTGSYEQYV. The V and J genes are TRBV5-5 and TRBJ2-7; TRBD1 matches 9 bases. The CDR3 sequence is 14 residues long. CDR1 SGHKS and CDR2 YYEKEE come from the germline V gene (reference sequence). Trimming cost V 5 bases and J 1 base; bases outside gene matches: 4.

In this sample, this clonotype turned up many times. The V call is TRBV10-3, the J call TRBJ1-2; 7 bases agree with TRBD1. Germline V lookup: CDR1 ENHRY, CDR2 SYGVKD. V shed 3 bases and J 3 bases; nucleotides not matched to a gene: 4. The CDR3 covers 14 residues. The CDR3 region is CAISDPDRYYGYTF. In DNA, the CDR3 is TGTGCCATCAGTGACCCGGACAGGTACTATGGCTACACCTTC.

The V call is TRBV7-9, the J call TRBJ2-3; weak D call: TRBD1 (5 bases). CDR3 length equals 15 residues. Trimming left V 4 bases short and J 4 bases short, with 15 bases between. Germline V gene data show CDR1 as SEHNR and CDR2 as FQNEAQ (reference sequence). This CDR3 is CASSYYQGPADTQYF. DNA of the CDR3: TGTGCCAGCAGCTATTATCAGGGCCCGGCAGATACGCAGTATTTT.

A remark on this clonotype: The germline gene is not matched at one end of the junction; a read error may be the cause. The rearrangement joins TRBV5-1 to TRBJ2-6, with D possibly being TRBD1 or TRBD2 (6 bases each). CDR1 is SGHRS and CDR2 is YFSETQ in the germline V gene. The CDR3 sequence is 15 residues long. The CDR3 DNA sequence: TGCGCCAGCGTACCGGGGGCCTCTGGGGCCGACGTCCTGACTTTC. Protein: CASVPGASGADVLTF.